This TCR beta chain came from a study of T-cell memory formation after mild COVID-19. Constant-segment primers served in 5'RACE that generated TCR alpha and TCR beta cDNA libraries bearing sample barcodes and UMIs. Each CDR3 protein is one row after TCRdb ran MiXCR on the 5' RACE reads. Among fewer than 700,000 distinct CDR3 sequences, roughly 18% were seen once, and the ten largest hold around 13%. Study results and caveats: Researchers found some responding clones in pre-infection memory, a sign that cross-reactive memory joined. Day 15 to 85 contractors were CD4/CD8 balanced; later expanders leaned CD4+.

In germline, CDR1 is KGHSH, CDR2 LQKENI. V was shortened by 2 bases and J by 9 bases, with 14 bases between the two germline ends. This CDR3 region has 13 residues. This clonotype appeared a few times. What it binds is not known. This clonotype originated in an adult woman who had mild COVID-19 (a few samples of this study predate the infection). Cell type and time point are not known. The specimen sequenced was PBMCs or a T cell subset sorted from them (not recorded which). This chain links TRBV18 with TRBJ2-7; D assignment may be TRBD1 or TRBD2 (5 bases each). CDR3 region: CASSPGTGTGQYF. CDR3 sequence (DNA): TGTGCCAGCTCACCAGGGACGGGTACGGGGCAGTACTTC. Full variable domain (missing parts from reference TRBV18 and TRBJ2-7): NAGVMQNPRHLVRRRGQEARLRCSPMKGHSHVYWYRQLPEEGLKFMVYLQKENIIDESGMPKERFSAEFPKEGPSILRIQQVVRGDSAAYFCASSPGTGTGQYFGPGTRLTVT.